This TCR beta chain was sequenced during a study of spatial heterogeneity in lung cancer (dated by TCRdb to between 2019 and 2020). General notes on the study: More beta-chain than alpha-chain transcripts were consistently detected, likely reflecting higher beta-chain transcript abundance. In the raw uncorrected reads, each unique combination of TCR and UMI appeared more than ten times on average. In non-small cell lung cancer, the study quantitatively compared TCR alpha and beta repertoires across several tumor regions, matched nontumor lung, and blood. TCR repertoire features were related to nonsynonymous mutation counts determined by whole-exome sequencing of tumor tissue. Both alpha and beta chains were TCR-sequenced in samples taken at surgery, namely 220 tumor regions, around 64 matched nontumor lung samples and just over 55 PBMC samples.

Beyond this particular receptor, the publication reports: Additional single-cell paired TCR alpha and beta sequencing was considered necessary to confirm, at a functional level, the hypothesis that regional TCRs recognize regional mutations. Ubiquitous expanded tumor TCRs showed up in blood more often at tumor resection than at routine follow-up.

Taken with the paper, the label for time point translates to: sample taken at primary tumor resection. Without any cell sorting, TCR sequencing was performed on whole RNA extracted either from tumor and nontumor lung tissue or from cryopreserved PBMC samples. Samples were obtained from 65 to 90 patients with early-stage, untreated non-small cell lung cancer from the lung TRACERx cohort. Only patients with enough RNA available from two or more tumor regions were chosen for TCR sequencing. By share, this clonotype ranks as medium-sized (0.01 to 0.1%). The target of this receptor is not known. No clone much larger than this one lies a single base away; base qualities are absent. Library preparation employed 5' RACE. Instrument used: NextSeq 500. To allow correction of PCR and sequencing errors, the TCR library protocol tagged every TCR cDNA molecule with a unique molecular identifier. Concerning the study's data processing: Decombinator tools were used for TCR identification, UMI-based error correction and CDR3 extraction. Expanded TCRs were defined as those above a frequency of 2 per 1,000, corresponding to the top 1% of the tumor frequency distribution. Rényi diversity was computed with the R vegan package after subsampling each repertoire 100 times to 5,000 TCRs. CDR3 similarity networks were constructed using string-kernel similarity of amino acid triplets, with links drawn between CDR3s whose pairwise similarity was above 0.82. TCRdb reworked the public reads: Q25 trimming with fastp, MiXCR clone assembly, productive beta chains retained. Merged by CDR3 protein, the rows form single entries marked with the most common genes and DNA. What appears here as the V and J calls and clone size reflects TCRdb's work, not the paper's. The sample data list 10,000 to 12,000 distinct CDR3 sequences, and 4.5% to 7% of these were observed just once. Roughly a quarter of the sample rests with the top ten.

CDR1 and CDR2 are drawn from the germline V gene: SQVTM, ANQGSEA. Trimming accounts for 6 bases at V and 4 bases at J, while the number of junction bases matched to no gene is 7. From the cysteine through the phenylalanine, the CDR3 covers 13 amino acids. Kept here is only the CDR3 DNA, which spans 39 bases and is read in frame from base 1. Recombination joined TRBV29-1 with TRBJ1-2, with 8 middle bases fitting TRBD1. The sequence was collected from a male donor with early-stage non-small cell lung cancer. The sequences come from PBMCs, collected at surgery. CDR3 region: CSVALTGAYGYTF. The nucleotide sequence reads as follows: TGCAGCGTCGCATTGACAGGGGCCTATGGCTACACCTTC.